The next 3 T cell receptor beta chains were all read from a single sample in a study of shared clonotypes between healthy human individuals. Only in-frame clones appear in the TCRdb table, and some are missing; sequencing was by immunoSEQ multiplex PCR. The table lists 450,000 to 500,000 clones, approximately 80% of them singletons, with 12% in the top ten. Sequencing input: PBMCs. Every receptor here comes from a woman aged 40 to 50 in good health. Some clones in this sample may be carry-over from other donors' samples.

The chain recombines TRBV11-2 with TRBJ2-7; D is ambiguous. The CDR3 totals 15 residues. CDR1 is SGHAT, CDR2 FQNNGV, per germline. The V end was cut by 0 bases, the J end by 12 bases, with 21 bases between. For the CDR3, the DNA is TGTGCCAGCAGCTTAGATCCGGGCAGGACGATCCGGGTGTACTTC. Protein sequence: CASSLDPGRTIRVYF.

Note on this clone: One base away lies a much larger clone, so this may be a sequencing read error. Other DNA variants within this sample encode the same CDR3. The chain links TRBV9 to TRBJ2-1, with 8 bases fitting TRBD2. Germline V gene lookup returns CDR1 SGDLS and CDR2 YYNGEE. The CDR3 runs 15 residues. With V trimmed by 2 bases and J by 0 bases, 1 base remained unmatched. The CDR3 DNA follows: TGTGCCAGCAGCGTGAGCGGGAGCTCCTACAATGAGCAGTTCTTC. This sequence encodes CASSVSGSSYNEQFF.

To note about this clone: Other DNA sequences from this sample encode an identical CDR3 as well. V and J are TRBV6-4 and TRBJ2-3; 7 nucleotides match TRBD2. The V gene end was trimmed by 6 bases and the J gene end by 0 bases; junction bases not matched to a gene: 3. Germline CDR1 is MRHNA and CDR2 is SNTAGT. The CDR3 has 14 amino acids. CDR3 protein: CASSVSGSTDTQYF. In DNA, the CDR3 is TGTGCCAGCAGCGTTAGCGGGAGCACAGATACGCAGTATTTT.